The present T cell receptor beta chain was sequenced within a study of cytomegalovirus exposure and HLA in healthy donors. Points from the study as a whole: Earlier results showed most TCR beta V segments being productive about 87% or about 30% of the time.

The PCR employed 60 Vbeta primers together with 13 Jbeta primers. The protocol was immunoSEQ multiplex PCR, while the TCRdb copy is restricted to in-frame clones and leaves out a portion. The table includes 130,000 to 150,000 clones, about 80% detected once. Notes on this clone: Its antigen is as yet unknown.

This sequence originates from a man aged 40-55 years in good health and CMV-seronegative. Source material: PBMCs.

The CDR3 DNA reads as TGTGCCACCAGCAGAGGGGGCAGAAAGAACACCATATATTTT. Amino acid sequence: CATSRGGRKNTIYF. V and J are TRBV15 and TRBJ1-3, with D maybe TRBD1 (5 bases). Germline V gives CDR1 LNHNV, CDR2 YYDKDF (reference sequence). The CDR3 is 14 amino acids. The V and J ends lost 1 base and 7 bases respectively, with 11 bases between them.